Below are 19 T cell receptor beta chains sequenced from a single sample in a study of blood T cell repertoires in COVID-19 (dated by TCRdb to between 2020 and 2021). The library was produced with the immunoSEQ multiplex PCR assay. The source is immuneACCESS, and TCRdb retained only in-frame sequences with V and J called. Part of the clones is not carried over; for the studies checked, unresolved V genes explain less than half of this, and the remainder is unexplained. This sample is represented by under 250,000 clones; roughly 85% of them were singletons. The ten largest clones capture around 3% of the sample. The sequencing sample was made of peripheral blood. Receptors were obtained from a man aged 50 to 60 who had recovered from COVID-19.

V is TRBV15 and J is TRBJ2-7; 7 positions agree with TRBD1. Per the germline V gene, CDR1 is LNHNV and CDR2 is YYDKDF (reference sequence). The CDR3 contains 16 residues. The V gene end was trimmed by 0 bases and the J gene end by 3 bases; junction bases not matched to a gene: 8. CDR3 amino acids: CATSRDLTGKVYEQYF. The CDR3 DNA reads as TGTGCCACCAGCAGAGATCTGACAGGGAAAGTCTACGAGCAGTACTTC.

The chain has TRBV7-2 and TRBJ1-4; D unclear. The germline gives CDR1 SGHTA, CDR2 FQGNSA. The CDR3 length is 13 residues. The V end was cut by 1 base, the J end by 8 bases, with 8 bases between. The CDR3 protein is CASSLVRWEKLFF. CDR3 nucleotides: TGTGCCAGCAGCTTAGTGAGGTGGGAAAAACTGTTTTTT.

The table lists this clone with many counts. V and J are TRBV24-1 and TRBJ2-2; 7 positions agree with TRBD2. The CDR3 extends over 17 amino acids. The V and J ends lost 6 bases and 5 bases, in that order; junction bases with no gene match: 14. Per the germline V gene, CDR1 is KGHDR and CDR2 is SFDVKD. CDR3 bases: TGTGCCACCAGTTTCTCCGGGAGGAGGGGCCGGACCGGGGAGCTGTTTTTT. Protein sequence: CATSFSGRRGRTGELFF.

The chain links TRBV7-9 to TRBJ1-1; perhaps TRBD1 as D (5 bases). Deletions cut 2 bases from V and 0 bases from J, with 16 bases between. CDR3 length: 17 amino acids. The germline gives CDR1 SEHNR, CDR2 FQNEAQ (reference sequence). The CDR3 spells CASSLTHTTAMNTEAFF. CDR3 coding DNA: TGTGCCAGCAGCTTAACTCACACGACAGCTATGAACACTGAAGCTTTCTTT. Full variable domain (remainder filled in from reference TRBV7-9 and TRBJ1-1): DTGVSQNPRHKITKRGQNVTFRCDPISEHNRLYWYRQTLGQGPEFLTYFQNEAQLEKSRLLSDRFSAERPKGSFSTLEIQRTEQGDSAMYLCASSLTHTTAMNTEAFFGQGTRLTVV.

The chain joins TRBV4-2 to TRBJ2-1; 12 positions match TRBD2. The CDR3 sequence is 14 residues long. Looked up from germline, CDR1 is LGHNA and CDR2 is YNFKEQ. V was pared by 7 bases and J by 4 bases, with 2 bases of the junction left unmatched. The CDR3 coding sequence is TGTGCCAGCAAAGGACTAGCGGGATACAATGAGCAGTTCTTC. As protein: CASKGLAGYNEQFF.

The J gene is TRBJ2-1, the V gene TRBV7-2, with 11 bases identical to TRBD2. Germline V lookup: CDR1 SGHTA, CDR2 FQGNSA. This CDR3 has 16 residues. V trimming: 7 bases; J trimming: 7 bases; junction bases outside the gene matches: 12. DNA of the CDR3: TGTGCCAGCACCCCTCCCCCGGCTAGCGGGAGGAATGAGCAGTTCTTC. The encoded protein is CASTPPPASGRNEQFF.

About this clone: Different DNA sequences within this sample yield the same CDR3. The V call is TRBV30, the J call TRBJ2-5, with D perhaps TRBD2 (6 bases). V shed 3 bases and J shed 2 bases, with 10 bases lying between them. Germline values: CDR1 GTSNPN, CDR2 SVGIG (reference sequence). CDR3 size: 13 residues. The CDR3 region is CAWSRDSQETQYF. DNA for the CDR3: TGTGCCTGGAGCCGGGACTCGCAAGAGACCCAGTACTTC.

This clone is a singleton in its sample. This chain connects TRBV19 to TRBJ2-1; possible D gene TRBD2, 5 bases. The CDR3 runs 14 residues. Trimming cost V 4 bases and J 6 bases, with 13 bases left between them. Germline V gives CDR1 LNHDA, CDR2 SQIVND (reference sequence). The CDR3 is CASSTSPGFNEQFF. The CDR3, as DNA: TGTGCCAGTAGTACGTCGCCGGGGTTCAATGAGCAGTTCTTC.

This clone was observed a single time. The V call is TRBV16, the J call TRBJ2-1; TRBD1 matches at 9 bases. V gave up 1 base and J gave up 10 bases; unmatched junction bases: 8. The CDR3 totals 15 residues. Germline CDR1 KGHSY, CDR2 FQNENV. The CDR3 sequence is CASSQWGTGYDEQFF. The CDR3 nucleotides read TGTGCCAGCAGCCAATGGGGGACAGGGTATGACGAGCAGTTCTTC.

Notes on this clone: An end of the junction differs from the germline gene, which may be a read error. This chain uses TRBV10-2 with TRBJ1-5; D call uncertain. CDR1 is WSHSY and CDR2 is SAAADI in the germline V gene. The CDR3 loop spans 17 amino acids. The CDR3 DNA sequence: TGCGCCAGCAGCGAGTCGATATGGAGTTATAGCAATCAGCCCCAGCATTTT. Amino acid sequence: CASSESIWSYSNQPQHF.

The V and J genes are TRBV6-6 and TRBJ1-1, with D perhaps TRBD1 (5 bases). Trimming took off 0 bases at V and 7 bases at J, with 12 bases between the two ends. CDR1 is MNHNY, CDR2 SVGAGI, per germline (reference sequence). The length of the CDR3 is 14 residues. The chain's CDR3 is CASSYSGGGFEAFF. The DNA for the CDR3 is TGTGCCAGCAGTTACTCCGGGGGGGGGTTTGAAGCTTTCTTT.

The chain combines TRBV29-1 with TRBJ1-2; 8 nucleotides match TRBD1. The germline gives CDR1 SQVTM, CDR2 ANQGSEA. Germline trimming cut 4 bases from V and 6 bases from J; bases unmatched to any gene: 10. This CDR3 is 14 amino acids long. Here the CDR3 DNA reads TGCAGCGTTGTCGGACAGGGACGTCGTAATGGCTACACCTTC. As protein: CSVVGQGRRNGYTF.

The chain recombines TRBV6-6 with TRBJ1-1, with 9 bases that match TRBD1. V lost 6 bases, J lost 2 bases, and 7 bases stayed unmatched. Germline V gives CDR1 MNHNY, CDR2 SVGAGI (reference sequence). The length of the CDR3 is 15 residues. The CDR3 is CASRVMGQGNTEAFF. The CDR3 DNA sequence: TGTGCCAGCAGGGTAATGGGACAGGGAAACACTGAAGCTTTCTTT.

V gene TRBV2 combines with J gene TRBJ1-5; 7 bases agree with TRBD1. There are 15 residues in the CDR3. Germline V lookup: CDR1 SNHLY, CDR2 FYNNEI. Germline trimming cut 7 bases from V and 3 bases from J; bases unmatched to any gene: 9. CDR3 nucleotide sequence: TGTGCCAGCACCGGGAGGGACAGCTTCAATCAGCCCCAGCATTTT. It codes for CASTGRDSFNQPQHF.

This clone is a singleton in its sample. The chain has TRBV29-1 and TRBJ1-2, with 8 bases aligning to TRBD1. Germline V gene data show CDR1 as SQVTM and CDR2 as ANQGSEA. The CDR3 has 19 amino acids. Trimming cost V 7 bases and J 2 bases; bases outside gene matches: 24. The CDR3 nucleotides read TGCAGCGCCGACGGTCTGGCGCGAACCGGGACAGGAGTGAACTATGGCTACACCTTC. Translated: CSADGLARTGTGVNYGYTF.

The rearrangement uses TRBV30 and TRBJ2-2; 8 positions agree with TRBD2. CDR3 length equals 16 residues. CDR1 and CDR2 from the germline V gene are GTSNPN and SVGIG (reference sequence). Trimming at V came to 2 bases and at J to 1 base, leaving 6 bases not matched to a gene. The CDR3 spells CAWSIELAVNTGELFF. CDR3 DNA sequence: TGTGCCTGGAGTATAGAACTAGCGGTGAACACCGGGGAGCTGTTTTTT.

The chain uses TRBV24-1 and TRBJ1-5; 9 positions match TRBD1. Germline CDR1 and CDR2: KGHDR and SFDVKD. Trimming removed 4 bases from V and 6 bases from J; junction bases left unmatched: 6. The CDR3 is 15 amino acids. The CDR3 loop reads CATSDPGQGSQPQHF. The CDR3 region has the DNA TGTGCCACCAGTGACCCGGGACAGGGTTCTCAGCCCCAGCATTTT.

The chain is built from TRBV29-1 and TRBJ2-1; 8 bases agree with TRBD1. The germline CDR1 and CDR2 sequences are SQVTM and ANQGSEA. Germline trimming cut 7 bases from V and 6 bases from J; bases unmatched to any gene: 8. CDR3 size: 13 residues. This CDR3 reads CSATGGRRNEQFF. The CDR3 DNA reads TGCAGCGCTACAGGGGGTAGGCGCAATGAGCAGTTCTTC.

The V and J genes are TRBV29-1 and TRBJ2-5; 10 nucleotides match TRBD2. Germline CDR1 and CDR2: SQVTM and ANQGSEA. J was trimmed by 1 base and V by 3 bases; bases with no gene match: 8. CDR3 size: 16 residues. CDR3 sequence (DNA): TGCAGCGTTGAGGGAGGGCCTAGCGGGAGCCAAGAGACCCAGTACTTC. Protein: CSVEGGPSGSQETQYF. Drawing the rest from reference TRBV29-1 and TRBJ2-5, the complete variable domain is SAVISQKPSRDICQRGTSLTIQCQVDSQVTMMFWYRQQPGQSLTLIATANQGSEATYESGFVIDKFPISRPNLTFSTLTVSNMSPEDSSIYLCSVEGGPSGSQETQYFGPGTRLLVL.